The sequence of this TCR beta chain was determined in a study of blood T cell repertoires in COVID-19 (dated by TCRdb to 2019 to 2021). At the level of the whole study: Collaborator samples came from the United States, Italy and Spain and covered acute and convalescent phases of COVID-19. The material from the prospective study consisted of cDNA or gDNA derived from T cells, B-cell-depleted T cells, or PBMCs. The dataset comprised deeply sampled blood TCRbeta repertoires from subjects exposed to, actively infected with, or recovered from COVID-19. The repertoires were made available in a free public database intended to serve as a resource for research on the immune response to SARS-CoV-2. The samples were drawn from the first 160 participants of the ongoing ImmuneRACE study and from over 950 subjects provided by 6 global collaborators. The sample metadata nearly always contained a de-identified subject ID, COVID-19 status, age in years and sex. HLA class I and class II types, where available, came from metadata supplied by the sample provider rather than from assay-based typing. Study-level results and caveats: The amount of clinical and demographic metadata varied by source and participant and was provided uncurated.

As for this clone: What this receptor recognizes is not known. Base qualities are not provided; no much larger clone lies one nucleotide away.

TCRbeta CDR3 regions were amplified from genomic DNA using the immunoSEQ Assay, a bias-controlled multiplex PCR. Under the source paper's analysis protocol: Nucleated cell counts per sample were estimated from amplification of reference gene primers within the assay. Sequence reads were collapsed and filtered to measure the absolute abundance of every unique TCRbeta CDR3 rearrangement. For each sample, productive Simpson clonality was calculated as the square root of Simpson's diversity index across productive rearrangements. TCRdb retrieved this table from immuneACCESS and kept in-frame rearrangements only. Not all clones are present; in checked studies, unresolved V genes account for under half, and no reason is known for the remainder. That table supplies the V and J calls and clone size; D and trimming were determined from the DNA. The sample table lists a few hundred thousand clones, more than 80% of them with a count of one. The top ten clonotypes cover roughly 6.7% of the sample.

Another Seattle source contributed samples from volunteer blood donors who had recovered from COVID-19. Each collaborating institution followed its own protocols to collect whole blood in K2EDTA tubes. For TCRbeta analysis, collaborators shipped samples as frozen whole blood, isolated PBMCs, or DNA extracted from either of those sample types. A distance of 15 bases separates the germline ends of V and J, which lose 2 bases and 4 bases respectively. CDR1 KGHSH and CDR2 LQKENI are derived from the germline V gene. The CDR3 covers 16 residues, taking in both the cysteine and the phenylalanine. The kept DNA is CDR3 alone, 48 bases in frame from the first base.

The sample was peripheral blood. The sequence was collected from a man between 18 and 35 years old who had recovered from COVID-19. The chain employs TRBV18 and TRBJ1-5; possibly the D gene is TRBD1, per 6 matching bases. The DNA sequence reads TGTGCCAGCTCACCAAGGTATGGTACAGGGAATCAGCCCCAGCATTTT. This translates into CASSPRYGTGNQPQHF.